The sequence of this T cell receptor (beta chain) was determined in a study of blood T cell repertoires in COVID-19. Across the study: Nucleic acid was either cDNA or gDNA, and it came from T cells, B-cell-depleted T cells, or PBMCs.

Sequenced by immunoSEQ multiplex PCR; TCRdb stores in-frame clones only, minus some. The data show approximately 30,000 clones, about 85% seen once. The CDR3 totals 11 residues. CDR1 and CDR2 (germline): DFQATT, SNEGSKA (reference sequence). V lost 7 bases to trimming and J lost 6 bases, with 12 bases between them. This TCR was sampled from a human donor in a cohort sampled during active COVID-19. Material for sequencing was peripheral blood. The rearrangement joins TRBV20-1 to TRBJ1-2; D possibly corresponds to TRBD1 (6 bases). The CDR3 DNA reads as TGCAGTGGGACGGACAGTAATGGCTACACCTTC. It codes for CSGTDSNGYTF.